These 27 T cell receptor beta chains share one sample of origin, sequenced in a study of T cell changes during pregnancy in multiple sclerosis. Data came from immunoSEQ multiplex PCR; TCRdb stores just in-frame clones and leaves some out. The sample shows 95,000 to 100,000 clones, more than 90% of them seen only once. The specimen comprised peripheral blood, sampled in the second trimester of pregnancy. These receptors were obtained from a female donor with multiple sclerosis, enrolled in a pregnancy study.

The chain is built from TRBV19 and TRBJ2-3; TRBD1 matches at 8 bases. The CDR3 is made up of 17 amino acids. Unmatched junction bases numbered 13, after V lost 5 bases and J lost 3 bases. Germline CDR1 and CDR2: LNHDA and SQIVND (reference sequence). The CDR3 nucleotides read TGTGCCAGTAGTGTCCTTACCGGACAGGGATCTACAGATACGCAGTATTTT. Translated, it gives CASSVLTGQGSTDTQYF.

This sequence joins TRBV6-1 and TRBJ1-3; possibly TRBD1 for D (6 bases). The ends were cut back, 5 bases at V and 0 bases at J, with 8 bases in the middle. Germline V gene data show CDR1 as MNHNS and CDR2 as SASEGT. This CDR3 is built from 14 residues. In nucleotides, the CDR3 is TGTGCCAGCAGTCGGACAGCCTCTGGAAACACCATATATTTT. Its protein product is CASSRTASGNTIYF.

The chain is built from TRBV5-1 and TRBJ1-1; D is unresolved. V was shortened by 0 bases and J by 6 bases, with 15 bases between the two germline ends. Germline V gene lookup returns CDR1 SGHRS and CDR2 YFSETQ. The CDR3 spans 15 residues. The CDR3 spells CASSLDPGVSAEAFF. The CDR3, as DNA: TGCGCCAGCAGCTTGGACCCAGGAGTTAGCGCTGAAGCTTTCTTT.

This clone was counted only a few times. V usage is TRBV6-6 and J usage is TRBJ1-5, with TRBD1 as a possible D gene (5 bases). The CDR3 sequence is 14 residues long. Trimming removed 6 bases at V and 3 bases at J, with 12 bases between. In germline, CDR1 is MNHNY, CDR2 SVGAGI (reference sequence). CDR3 sequence: CASRSQGFNQPQHF. CDR3 in DNA: TGTGCCAGCAGATCCCAGGGATTCAATCAGCCCCAGCATTTT.

The gene calls are TRBV5-4 and TRBJ2-3; 9 bases fit TRBD1. This CDR3 contains 16 residues. Unmatched junction bases numbered 9, after V lost 4 bases and J lost 3 bases. Germline loops: CDR1 SGHNT, CDR2 YYREEE (reference sequence). The CDR3 spells CASSPGGTGMTDTQYF. The CDR3 region has the DNA TGTGCCAGCAGCCCAGGGGGGACAGGGATGACAGATACGCAGTATTTT.

This clone was counted between two and nine times. The gene calls are TRBV10-3 and TRBJ2-1; D possibly corresponds to TRBD1 (5 bases). The V end was cut by 3 bases, the J end by 3 bases, with 12 bases between. The CDR3 runs 15 residues. Germline-derived CDR1 and CDR2 are ENHRY and SYGVKD. This CDR3 reads CAISEAKQVYNEQFF. CDR3 coding DNA: TGTGCCATCAGTGAAGCGAAACAGGTCTACAATGAGCAGTTCTTC.

The chain couples TRBV19 to TRBJ2-1, with 12 bases fitting TRBD2. Looked up from germline, CDR1 is LNHDA and CDR2 is SQIVND (reference sequence). The V gene end was trimmed by 7 bases and the J gene end by 8 bases; junction bases not matched to a gene: 3. The CDR3 consists of 13 residues. CDR3 DNA: TGTGCCAGTAAGGGACTAGCGGGCGATGAGCAGTTCTTC. Its translation: CASKGLAGDEQFF.

In nucleotides, the CDR3 is TGTGCCAGCAGTTTAGGAACAGGGGGCGGCACCGGGGAGCTGTTTTTT. Residues: CASSLGTGGGTGELFF. V gene TRBV28 combines with J gene TRBJ2-2; TRBD1 aligns across 9 bases. CDR1 is MDHEN and CDR2 is SYDVKM in the germline V gene. With 2 bases clipped from V and 4 bases from J, the junction kept 5 bases outside the gene matches. The CDR3 sequence is 16 residues long.

The chain has TRBV28 and TRBJ2-5, with unresolved D. Per germline, CDR1 MDHEN and CDR2 SYDVKM. The CDR3 totals 13 residues. Deletions cut 3 bases from V and 5 bases from J, with 10 bases between. The CDR3 DNA follows: TGTGCCAGCAGTTTCCAGGTCGCGGAGACCCAGTACTTC. Its translation: CASSFQVAETQYF.

The V and J genes are TRBV11-2 and TRBJ2-3; D may be TRBD2 (5 bases). The V gene lost 7 bases and the J gene lost 2 bases, with 10 bases spanning the gap. The CDR3 is 13 residues long. CDR1 and CDR2 (germline): SGHAT, FQNNGV. The CDR3, as DNA: TGTGCCAGCACGGGAAAACTCACAGATACGCAGTATTTT. As protein: CASTGKLTDTQYF.

This clone was picked up one time. This rearrangement joins TRBV7-6 to TRBJ2-3, with 14 bases lining up with TRBD2. In germline, CDR1 is SGHVS, CDR2 FNYEAQ. The V and J ends lost 4 bases and 1 base, in that order; junction bases with no gene match: 10. This CDR3 has 19 residues. In DNA form, the CDR3 reads TGTGCCAGCAGCTACGAACTCCCGGGACTAGCGGGGGGCACAGATACGCAGTATTTT. It encodes CASSYELPGLAGGTDTQYF.

V is TRBV7-2 and J is TRBJ1-2; a possible D gene is TRBD1 (6 bases). V lost 0 bases, J lost 2 bases, and 10 bases lay in between. CDR1 is SGHTA, CDR2 FQGNSA, per germline. This CDR3 region has 15 residues. The chain's CDR3 is CASSLAPGVNYGYTF. CDR3 in DNA: TGTGCCAGCAGCTTAGCACCAGGGGTAAACTATGGCTACACCTTC.

V and J are TRBV6-1 and TRBJ1-6, with TRBD1 matching over 8 bases. This CDR3 has 14 amino acids. Germline V gene lookup returns CDR1 MNHNS and CDR2 SASEGT. V lost 6 bases to trimming and J lost 9 bases; unmatched junction nucleotides: 7. This CDR3 is CASRPGQETSPLHF. The DNA for the CDR3 is TGTGCCAGCAGACCGGGACAGGAGACTTCACCCCTCCACTTT.

This clone appeared a single time. The chain joins TRBV14 to TRBJ1-3, with 8 bases lining up with TRBD1. Germline V gene lookup returns CDR1 SGHDN and CDR2 FVKESK. This CDR3 comprises 15 residues. J lost 0 bases, V lost 6 bases, and 4 bases had no gene match. The CDR3 protein is CASRTGDGSGNTIYF. The DNA of the CDR3 is TGTGCCAGCAGGACAGGGGACGGCTCTGGAAACACCATATATTTT.

The chain combines TRBV30 with TRBJ1-1; the match to TRBD1 covers 7 bases. Germline V gene lookup returns CDR1 GTSNPN and CDR2 SVGIG (reference sequence). The CDR3 contains 16 residues. Germline trimming cut 4 bases from V and 5 bases from J; bases unmatched to any gene: 16. In nucleotides, the CDR3 is TGTGCCTGGACTCGACAGGGTGGTCGTGCGAGGACTGAAGCTTTCTTT. It codes for CAWTRQGGRARTEAFF.

This rearrangement joins TRBV19 to TRBJ2-1; D is possibly TRBD2 (7 bases). The CDR3 consists of 19 residues. CDR1 and CDR2 (germline): LNHDA, SQIVND (reference sequence). Trimming left V 5 bases short and J 0 bases short, with 23 bases between. For the CDR3, the DNA is TGTGCCAGTAGTTCTCTGGGGGGCGTAGCGGGCAGCTCCTACAATGAGCAGTTCTTC. It encodes CASSSLGGVAGSSYNEQFF.

In its sample, this clone was seen once. The chain couples TRBV27 to TRBJ2-1; the D gene is possibly TRBD2 (6 bases). Trimming shortened V by 8 bases and J by 1 base, and 9 bases separated the two germline ends. Germline loops: CDR1 MNHEY, CDR2 SMNVEV (reference sequence). The CDR3 runs to 13 residues. The CDR3 here is CASRRGSYNEQFF. CDR3 sequence (DNA): TGTGCCAGCCGCCGGGGGTCCTACAATGAGCAGTTCTTC.

The chain carries TRBV4-2 and TRBJ2-3; 7 positions match TRBD2. The CDR3 loop spans 16 amino acids. The germline gives CDR1 LGHNA, CDR2 YNFKEQ. J gave up 1 base and V 1 base, and 5 bases lay outside the gene matches. CDR3 amino acids: CASSQGSTSGTDTQYF. The CDR3 coding sequence is TGTGCCAGCAGCCAAGGCTCTACTAGCGGCACAGATACGCAGTATTTT.

V gene TRBV14 combines with J gene TRBJ2-5, with 7 bases that match TRBD1. CDR3 length equals 13 residues. Germline CDR1 reads SGHDN; CDR2 reads FVKESK. V shed 4 bases, J shed 7 bases, and the junction held 6 bases outside the gene matches. CDR3 in DNA: TGTGCCAGCAGCCTTGTACAGGGGACGACCCAGTACTTC. Translation gives CASSLVQGTTQYF.

The rearrangement uses TRBV2 and TRBJ2-5; 7 bases match TRBD2. The CDR3 is made up of 15 amino acids. Germline CDR1 reads SNHLY; CDR2 reads FYNNEI. Trimming cost V 3 bases and J 5 bases; bases outside gene matches: 9. CDR3 DNA sequence: TGTGCCAGCAGTGAGTCGGGGAGGGGCCGGGAGACCCAGTACTTC. It encodes CASSESGRGRETQYF.

The chain has TRBV6-1 and TRBJ2-7; 10 bases align to TRBD2. CDR1 is MNHNS and CDR2 is SASEGT in the germline V gene. With V trimmed by 1 base and J by 4 bases, 7 bases remained unmatched. This CDR3 region has 16 residues. In DNA, the CDR3 is TGTGCCAGCAGTGAAGTTCGAGCGGGAGGGCATTACGAGCAGTACTTC. Residues: CASSEVRAGGHYEQYF.

This chain links TRBV5-1 with TRBJ1-1; 8 bases agree with TRBD1. The CDR3 runs to 15 residues. In germline, CDR1 is SGHRS, CDR2 YFSETQ. The ends lost 0 bases at V and 4 bases at J; junction bases unmatched: 5. The CDR3 is CASSLETGGFTEAFF. As DNA, the CDR3 is TGCGCCAGCAGCTTGGAAACAGGGGGGTTCACTGAAGCTTTCTTT.

The V and J genes are TRBV4-3 and TRBJ2-3, with D maybe TRBD2 (6 bases). The germline V gene has CDR1 LGHNA and CDR2 YSLEER. Trimming removed 3 bases at V and 0 bases at J, with 10 bases between. The CDR3 is made up of 15 amino acids. This chain's CDR3 is CASSQRGTSTDTQYF. CDR3 bases: TGCGCCAGCAGCCAGCGCGGGACTAGCACAGATACGCAGTATTTT.

The chain recombines TRBV27 with TRBJ2-1, with no clear D. With 2 bases removed from V and 8 bases from J, the gap between germline ends came to 4 bases. Germline lookup yields CDR1 MNHEY and CDR2 SMNVEV (reference sequence). This CDR3 comprises 11 residues. The CDR3 DNA reads TGTGCCAGCAGTTTAAGAGATGAGCAGTTCTTC. This translates into CASSLRDEQFF.

The rearrangement uses TRBV4-2 and TRBJ1-3; 7 bases fit TRBD1. Germline CDR1 and CDR2: LGHNA and YNFKEQ. V shed 0 bases and J 2 bases; nucleotides not matched to a gene: 7. The CDR3 is 17 amino acids. In DNA form, the CDR3 reads TGTGCCAGCAGCCAAGACCACGGGACAGCTGCTGGAAACACCATATATTTT. Translation: CASSQDHGTAAGNTIYF.

The gene calls are TRBV18 and TRBJ1-1; a possible D gene is TRBD1 (5 bases). Trimming left V 0 bases short and J 0 bases short, with 11 bases between. Germline V gene sequence: CDR1 KGHSH, CDR2 LQKENI. CDR3 length: 16 amino acids. The CDR3 region is CASSPPSLGLNTEAFF. CDR3 sequence (DNA): TGTGCCAGCTCACCACCATCTCTGGGGCTGAACACTGAAGCTTTCTTT.

The chain has TRBV28 and TRBJ2-5, with D maybe TRBD2 (6 bases). CDR3 length equals 13 residues. Germline V CDR1 and CDR2: MDHEN, SYDVKM. V was clipped by 5 bases and J by 3 bases, with 10 bases between them. In nucleotides, the CDR3 is TGTGCCAGCAGTCGGTCGGGGGAAGAGACCCAGTACTTC. It encodes CASSRSGEETQYF.